This entry features one TCR beta chain sequence. Its target is not known. Compared with germline, one end of the junction differs, possibly owing to a read error. This specimen comes from a study of tumor and adjacent non-tumor tissue in lung cancer. The CDR3 sequence is 13 residues long. CDR1 is SGHAT and CDR2 is FQNNGV in the germline V gene. Study findings and constraints: Compared with tumor, normal lung showed significantly lower TCR diversity. Top 100 clones took a larger repertoire share in normal lung.

Three rounds of nested PCR, following a modified ARM-PCR protocol, produced the TCRbeta library. TCRdb re-called the multiplex PCR reads through MiXCR, storing one row per CDR3 protein. This sample has over 85,000 distinct CDR3 sequences, with over 75% found just once. No cell sorting was done before RNA was extracted from the tissue. Chemotherapy-naive patients with new lung cancer underwent thoracic surgery in China, August–November 2014. The V call is TRBV11-2, the J call TRBJ2-7; no reliable D call. The sequence came from a man between 65 and 85 years old with non-small cell lung cancer. Sequenced input: lung tumor tissue. The DNA for the CDR3 is TGTGTCAGCAGCCATACTACCTACTACGAGCAGTACTTC. It codes for CVSSHTTYYEQYF.